This T cell receptor (beta chain) stems from a study of prognosis after radiotherapy for stage I lung cancer. About the study: Individuals with stage I non-small cell lung cancer joined the cohort between early 2018 and 2019.

This clonotype was detected many times. The CDR3 totals 14 residues. Germline V gives CDR1 SEHNR, CDR2 FQNEAQ (reference sequence). Deletions cut 7 bases from V and 4 bases from J, with 16 bases between. The authors amplified TCR beta CDR3 from genomic DNA using two-round multiplex PCR. Primers targeting each individual TRBV and TRBJ gene were applied in first-round PCR. TCRdb re-called the multiplex PCR reads with MiXCR, one entry per CDR3 protein. The data hold over 12,000 distinct CDR3 sequences, with 28% observed a single time. The V gene is TRBV7-9, the J gene TRBJ1-1; D is undetermined. This TCR derives from a donor over 45 with non-small cell lung cancer. The input for sequencing was PBMCs, taken before or after stereotactic body radiation therapy (not recorded which). The CDR3 DNA reads as TGTGCCAGCACCGTCCCCCCTGAAGGCACTGAAGCTTTCTTT. Translation gives CASTVPPEGTEAFF.